This T cell receptor beta chain was recorded in a study of CD8 T cells in Susac syndrome. Germline-derived CDR1 and CDR2 are DFQATT and SNEGSKA (reference sequence). V was cut by 6 bases and J by 7 bases, with 24 bases left in between. The CDR3 is 15 residues long. Healthy donors formed controls matched for age and sex. An amount of RNA that ranged from about 0.45 to 1 ug was reverse transcribed with random hexamers. Multiplex immunoSEQ PCR targeted 54 Vbeta and 13 Jbeta TCR beta segments. TCRdb re-derived calls from the immunoSEQ multiplex PCR reads in MiXCR, one entry per CDR3 protein. The top ten clones hold about 0.13% of a sample with around 150,000 distinct CDR3 sequences, about 93% of them seen once.

The chain couples TRBV20-1 to TRBJ1-2; D remains unclear. The sample consisted of CD4+ T cells from PBMCs. The TCR was taken from a human donor in good health. CDR3: CSAPRKGPAPGGYTF. The CDR3 nucleotides read TGCAGTGCACCCCGGAAGGGCCCGGCCCCCGGTGGCTACACCTTC.